The present entry profiles one T cell receptor (beta chain) with its context. This entry belongs to a study of blood T cell repertoires in COVID-19. Background on the study: Sites in the United States, Italy and Spain provided acute and convalescent COVID-19 samples. Sample material is recorded as cDNA or gDNA derived from T cells, B-cell-depleted T cells, or PBMCs.

The CDR3 has 14 residues. The V gene's germline CDR1 is SGHNT and CDR2 YENEEA. The ends were cut back, 2 bases at V and 15 bases at J, with 19 bases in the middle. Original methodology: Amplification with reference gene primers provided the estimates of nucleated cell counts. Only in-frame clones appear in the TCRdb table, and some are missing; sequencing was by immunoSEQ multiplex PCR. For V, J and clone size, that table is used; D and trimming come from the DNA. The data contain under 200,000 clones, more than 75% of them singletons. The Seattle site enrolled patients during active infection and followed them longitudinally.

The sequenced sample consisted of peripheral blood. V usage is TRBV11-3 and J usage is TRBJ1-4, with no clear D. The TCR sequence derives from a woman aged 45-65 years with COVID-19, enrolled during active disease. Here the CDR3 reads CASSLSPGLSKVFF. CDR3 DNA: TGTGCCAGCAGCTTATCCCCAGGACTAAGTAAGGTGTTTTTT. The full variable domain, its missing parts supplied by reference TRBV11-3 and TRBJ1-4, is EAGVVQSPRYKIIEKKQPVAFWCNPISGHNTLYWYLQNLGQGPELLIRYENEEAVDDSQLPKDRFSAERLKGVDSTLKIQPAELGDSAVYLCASSLSPGLSKVFFGSGTQLSVL.